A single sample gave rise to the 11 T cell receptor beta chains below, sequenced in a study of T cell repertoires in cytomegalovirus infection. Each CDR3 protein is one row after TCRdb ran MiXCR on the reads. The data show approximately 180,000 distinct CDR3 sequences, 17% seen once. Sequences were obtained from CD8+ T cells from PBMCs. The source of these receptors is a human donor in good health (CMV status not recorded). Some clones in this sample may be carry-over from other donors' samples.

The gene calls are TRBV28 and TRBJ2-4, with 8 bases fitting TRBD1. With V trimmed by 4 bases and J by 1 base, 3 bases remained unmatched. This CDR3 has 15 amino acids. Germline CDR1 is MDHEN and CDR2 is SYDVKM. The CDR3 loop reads CASSYRQGAKNIQYF. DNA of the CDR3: TGTGCCAGCAGTTACCGACAGGGGGCCAAAAACATTCAGTACTTC.

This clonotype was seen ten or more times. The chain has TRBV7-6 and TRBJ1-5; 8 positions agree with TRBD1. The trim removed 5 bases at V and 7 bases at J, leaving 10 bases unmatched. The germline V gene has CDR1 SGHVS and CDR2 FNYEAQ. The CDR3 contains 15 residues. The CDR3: CASSQGQGGVQPQHF. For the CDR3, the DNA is TGTGCCAGCAGCCAAGGACAGGGCGGTGTGCAGCCCCAGCATTTT.

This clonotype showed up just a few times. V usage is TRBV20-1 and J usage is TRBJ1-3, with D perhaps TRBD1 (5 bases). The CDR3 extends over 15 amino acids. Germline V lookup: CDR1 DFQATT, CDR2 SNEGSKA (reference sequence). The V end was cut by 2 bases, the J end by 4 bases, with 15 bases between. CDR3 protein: CSARSRDGRGNTIYF. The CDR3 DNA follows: TGCAGTGCTAGATCAAGGGACGGGCGAGGAAACACCATATATTTT.

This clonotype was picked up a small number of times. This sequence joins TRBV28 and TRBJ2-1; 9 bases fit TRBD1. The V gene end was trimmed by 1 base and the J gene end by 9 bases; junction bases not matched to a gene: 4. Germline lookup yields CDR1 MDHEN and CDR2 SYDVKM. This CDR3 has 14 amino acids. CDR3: CASSLSGTGSEQFF. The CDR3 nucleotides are TGTGCCAGCAGTTTATCCGGGACAGGGAGTGAGCAGTTCTTC.

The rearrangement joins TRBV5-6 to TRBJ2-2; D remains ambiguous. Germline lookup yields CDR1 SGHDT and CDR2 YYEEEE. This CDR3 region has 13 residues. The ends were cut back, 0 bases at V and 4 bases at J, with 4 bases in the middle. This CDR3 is CASSLGATGELFF. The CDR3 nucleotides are TGTGCCAGCAGCTTGGGGGCCACCGGGGAGCTGTTTTTT. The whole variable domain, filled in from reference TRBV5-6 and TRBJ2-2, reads DAGVTQSPTHLIKTRGQQVTLRCSPKSGHDTVSWYQQALGQGPQFIFQYYEEEERQRGNFPDRFSGHQFPNYSSELNVNALLLGDSALYLCASSLGATGELFFGEGSRLTVL.

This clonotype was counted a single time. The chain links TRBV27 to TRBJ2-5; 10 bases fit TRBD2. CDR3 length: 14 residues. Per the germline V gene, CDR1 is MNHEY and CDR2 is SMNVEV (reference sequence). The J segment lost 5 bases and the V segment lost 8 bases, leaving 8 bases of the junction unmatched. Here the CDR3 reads CASSPLAGRETQYF. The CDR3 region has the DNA TGTGCCAGCTCTCCACTAGCGGGGAGGGAGACCCAGTACTTC.

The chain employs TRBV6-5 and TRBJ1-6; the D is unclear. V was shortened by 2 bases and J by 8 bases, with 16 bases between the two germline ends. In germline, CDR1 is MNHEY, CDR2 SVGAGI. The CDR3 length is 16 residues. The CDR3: CASSYGFEDGDSPLHF. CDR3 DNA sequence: TGTGCCAGCAGTTACGGATTCGAGGACGGGGATTCACCCCTCCACTTT.

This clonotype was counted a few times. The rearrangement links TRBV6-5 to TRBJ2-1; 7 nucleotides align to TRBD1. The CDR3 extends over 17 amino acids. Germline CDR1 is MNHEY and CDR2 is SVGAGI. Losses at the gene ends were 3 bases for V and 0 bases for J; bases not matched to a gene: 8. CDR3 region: CASSYRDSTYSYNEQFF. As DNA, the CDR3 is TGTGCCAGCAGTTATCGGGACAGCACCTACTCCTACAATGAGCAGTTCTTC.

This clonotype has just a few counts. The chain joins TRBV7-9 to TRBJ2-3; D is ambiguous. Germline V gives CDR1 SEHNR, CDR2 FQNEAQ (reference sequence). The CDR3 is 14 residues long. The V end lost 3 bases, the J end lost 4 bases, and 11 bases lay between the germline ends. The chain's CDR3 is CASSLLSSSDTQYF. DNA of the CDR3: TGTGCCAGCAGCTTGTTGAGCTCGTCAGATACGCAGTATTTT. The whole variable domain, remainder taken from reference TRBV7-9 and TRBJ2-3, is DTGVSQNPRHKITKRGQNVTFRCDPISEHNRLYWYRQTLGQGPEFLTYFQNEAQLEKSRLLSDRFSAERPKGSFSTLEIQRTEQGDSAMYLCASSLLSSSDTQYFGPGTRLTVL.

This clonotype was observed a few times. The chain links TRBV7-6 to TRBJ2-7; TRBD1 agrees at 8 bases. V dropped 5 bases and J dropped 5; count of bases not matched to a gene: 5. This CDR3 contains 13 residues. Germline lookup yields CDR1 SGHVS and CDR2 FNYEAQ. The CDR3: CASSPDRAHEQYF. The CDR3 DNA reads TGTGCCAGCAGCCCGGACAGGGCCCACGAGCAGTACTTC.

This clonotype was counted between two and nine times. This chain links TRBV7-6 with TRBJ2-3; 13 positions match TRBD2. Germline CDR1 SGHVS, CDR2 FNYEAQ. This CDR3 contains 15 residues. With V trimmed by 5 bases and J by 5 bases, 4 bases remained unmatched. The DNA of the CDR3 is TGTGCCAGCAGCCTCCGGACTAGCGGGGGAGATACGCAGTATTTT. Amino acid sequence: CASSLRTSGGDTQYF.